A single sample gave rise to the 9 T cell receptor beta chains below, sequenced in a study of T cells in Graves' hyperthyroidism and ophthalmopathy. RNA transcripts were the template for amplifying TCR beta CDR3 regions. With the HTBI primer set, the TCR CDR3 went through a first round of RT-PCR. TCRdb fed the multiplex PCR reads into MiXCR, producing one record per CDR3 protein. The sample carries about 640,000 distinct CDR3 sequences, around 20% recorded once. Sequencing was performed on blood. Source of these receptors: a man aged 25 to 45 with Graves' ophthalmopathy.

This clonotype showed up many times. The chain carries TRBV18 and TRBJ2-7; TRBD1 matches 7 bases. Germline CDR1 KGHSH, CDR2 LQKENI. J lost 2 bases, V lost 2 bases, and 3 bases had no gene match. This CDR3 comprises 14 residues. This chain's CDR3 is CASSPNRGPYEQYF. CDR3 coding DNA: TGTGCCAGCTCACCAAACAGGGGACCCTACGAGCAGTACTTC.

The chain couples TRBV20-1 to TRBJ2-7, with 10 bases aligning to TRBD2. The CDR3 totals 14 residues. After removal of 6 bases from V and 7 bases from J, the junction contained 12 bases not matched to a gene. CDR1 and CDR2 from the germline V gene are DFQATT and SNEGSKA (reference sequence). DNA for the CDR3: TGCAGTGCCACTAGCCTAGCGGGAGTAGGTGAGCAGTACTTC. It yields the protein CSATSLAGVGEQYF.

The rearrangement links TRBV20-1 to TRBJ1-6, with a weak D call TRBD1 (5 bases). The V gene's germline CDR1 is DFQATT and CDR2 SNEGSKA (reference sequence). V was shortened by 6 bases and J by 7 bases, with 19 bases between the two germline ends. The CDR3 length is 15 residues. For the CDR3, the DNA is TGCAGTGCGAGACGATACAGGCTAGAGAATTCACCCCTCCACTTT. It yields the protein CSARRYRLENSPLHF.

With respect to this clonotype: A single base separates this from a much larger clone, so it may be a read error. This CDR3 reads CASSIQGMNTEALF. In DNA form, the CDR3 reads TGTGCCAGCAGCATACAGGGGATGAACACTGAAGCTCTCTTT. The genes are TRBV7-9 and TRBJ1-1, with 7 bases identical to TRBD1. Germline CDR1 is SEHNR and CDR2 is FQNEAQ (reference sequence). The CDR3 is 14 amino acids. The entire variable domain, with the rest obtained from reference TRBV7-9 and TRBJ1-1, is as follows: DTGVSQNPRHKITKRGQNVTFRCDPISEHNRLYWYRQTLGQGPEFLTYFQNEAQLEKSRLLSDRFSAERPKGSFSTLEIQRTEQGDSAMYLCASSIQGMNTEALFGQGTRLTVV.

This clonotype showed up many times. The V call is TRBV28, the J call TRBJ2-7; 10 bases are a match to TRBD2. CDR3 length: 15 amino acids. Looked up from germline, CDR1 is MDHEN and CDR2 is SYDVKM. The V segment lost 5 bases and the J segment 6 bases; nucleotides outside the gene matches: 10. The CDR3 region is CASSPNLAGASEQYF. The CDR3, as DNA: TGTGCCAGCAGTCCTAATCTAGCGGGAGCCTCCGAGCAGTACTTC.

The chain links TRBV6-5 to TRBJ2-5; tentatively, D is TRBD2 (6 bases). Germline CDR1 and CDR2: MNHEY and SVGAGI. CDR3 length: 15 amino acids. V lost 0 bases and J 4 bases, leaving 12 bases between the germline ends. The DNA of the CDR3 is TGTGCCAGCAGTTACTCCTTTGGTAGCGGAGAGACCCAGTACTTC. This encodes CASSYSFGSGETQYF.

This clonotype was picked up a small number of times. Written as DNA, the CDR3 is TGCAGTGCTAGAACCCCCAGGGATGGAAACACCATATATTTT. Translation: CSARTPRDGNTIYF. The chain joins TRBV20-1 to TRBJ1-3, with a weak D call TRBD1 (5 bases). The CDR3 is 14 residues long. The V gene's germline CDR1 is DFQATT and CDR2 SNEGSKA (reference sequence). The germline V and J ends were trimmed by 2 bases and 3 bases, with 11 bases remaining between them.

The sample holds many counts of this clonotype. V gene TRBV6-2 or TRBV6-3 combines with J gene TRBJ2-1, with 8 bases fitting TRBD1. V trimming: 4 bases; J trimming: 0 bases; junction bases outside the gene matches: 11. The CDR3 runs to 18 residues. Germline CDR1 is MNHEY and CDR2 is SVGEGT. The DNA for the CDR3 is TGTGCCAGCAGTTCCCTTAGGGGACAGGCCAGCTCCTACAATGAGCAGTTCTTC. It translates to CASSSLRGQASSYNEQFF.

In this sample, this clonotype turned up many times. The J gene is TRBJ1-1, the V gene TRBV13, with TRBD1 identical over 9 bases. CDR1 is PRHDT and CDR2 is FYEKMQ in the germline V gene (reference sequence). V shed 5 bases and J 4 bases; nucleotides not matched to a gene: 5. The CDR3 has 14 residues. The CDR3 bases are TGTGCCAGCAGCCGGACAGGGGAATCCACTGAAGCTTTCTTT. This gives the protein CASSRTGESTEAFF.